A selection of T cell receptor beta chains follows, all from one sample in a study of CD8+CD57+ T cells in acquired aplastic anemia. Using its own MiXCR run on the reads, TCRdb lists one record per CDR3 protein. The sample carries 180,000 or so distinct CDR3 sequences, less than 55% recorded once. Sequenced material: sorted CD4+, CD8+, or CD8+CD57+ T cells (not recorded which) from PBMCs. All receptors come from a human donor in good health. The CDR3 runs from the conserved cysteine through the conserved F or W. A D gene is named only where the DNA matches it firmly. Size is omitted from some rows. Given values are once, few, many or a class for expanded clones.

>.|TRBJ2-5|.|TRBV12-3/TRBV12-4
TGTGCCAGCAGTTTCGTCAAGCTCGCCCCCTTAGAGACCCAGTACTTC
CASSFVKLAPLETQYF
>TRBD2|TRBJ2-1|many|TRBV5-1
TGCGCCAGCAGCTCAGTCCGGGACGCAGGACTAGCGAGTTACAATGAGCAGTTCTTC
CASSSVRDAGLASYNEQFF
>TRBD2|TRBJ2-1|.|TRBV7-3
TGTGCCAGCAGCTTACTTAGCGGGACGAACGATGAGCAGTTCTTC
CASSLLSGTNDEQFF
>.|TRBJ2-7|many|TRBV7-2
TGTGCCAGCAGCTTACAGGGATACGAGCAGTACTTC
CASSLQGYEQYF
>.|TRBJ2-7|many|TRBV20-1
TGCAGTGCTAGAGTTGGTTACGAGCAGTACTTC
CSARVGYEQYF
>.|TRBJ2-7|.|TRBV28
TGTGCCAGCAGTGGGACGGGTTATCCCTCCTACGAGCAGTACTTC
CASSGTGYPSYEQYF
>.|TRBJ1-2|many|TRBV12-3/TRBV12-4
TGTGCCAGCAGTTCAACGTGGGGGGCGGGCCGGGTTGACTATGGCTACACCTTC
CASSSTWGAGRVDYGYTF
>.|TRBJ1-2|many|TRBV9
TGTGCCAGCAGCGCCCAAGGCCCCTATGGCTACACCTTC
CASSAQGPYGYTF
>.|TRBJ2-7|.|TRBV19
TGTGCCAGTAGTACAGCGGGTGGGGGCTACGAGCAGTACTTC
CASSTAGGGYEQYF
>.|TRBJ1-2|many|TRBV6-1
TGTGCCAGCAGCCAGGGGTACTATGGCTACACCTTC
CASSQGYYGYTF
>.|TRBJ2-3|.|TRBV20-1
TGCAGTGCTACCCCAATCAGCACAGATACGCAGTATTTT
CSATPISTDTQYF
>.|TRBJ2-2|many|TRBV4-2
TGTGCCAGCAGCCAAGTATCGGCGGCACAACCCGGGGAGCTGTTTTTT
CASSQVSAAQPGELFF
>TRBD2|TRBJ2-1|.|TRBV11-2
TGTGCCAGCAGCCTTTCTCCGGGGAGGCTTCAAGCGGGAGGGCCAGGTGAGCAGTTCTTC
CASSLSPGRLQAGGPGEQFF
>.|TRBJ2-2|few|TRBV28
TGTGCCAGCAGTTTAATGCGTCGGCAACTCAACACCGGGGAGCTGTTTTTT
CASSLMRRQLNTGELFF
>.|TRBJ2-2|.|TRBV10-1
TGCGCCAGCAGTGAGAGGCCCGACACCGGGGAGCTGTTTTTT
CASSERPDTGELFF
>.|TRBJ1-1|.|TRBV5-6
TGTGCCAGCAATGAGAAGGGGGGAGGCACTGAAGCTTTCTTT
CASNEKGGGTEAFF
>TRBD1|TRBJ2-5|.|TRBV7-8
TGCGCCAGCAGCCAACAGGGGGTAGAGACCCAGTACTTC
CASSQQGVETQYF
>TRBD2|TRBJ2-7|.|TRBV10-1
TGCGCCAGCAGTCGATCACTAGCGGTCTCCTACGAGCAGTACTTC
CASSRSLAVSYEQYF
>.|TRBJ1-5|.|TRBV30
TGTGCCTGGAGTAGGGCAGCAAATCAGCCCCAGCATTTT
CAWSRAANQPQHF
>.|TRBJ1-6|.|TRBV10-3
TGTGCCATCAGTACTTACGGGGCGGGTTCACCCCTCCACTTT
CAISTYGAGSPLHF
>TRBD2|TRBJ2-7|many|TRBV9
TGTGCCAGCAGCATTGGGGGGGGGTACGAGCAGTACTTC
CASSIGGGYEQYF
>.|TRBJ2-1|few|TRBV11-3
TGTGCCAGCAGCTTTTTGACAGGTGCGGATGAGCAGTTCTTC
CASSFLTGADEQFF
>.|TRBJ2-1|many|TRBV19
TGTGCCAGTAGCACGACAGCGGCTGGTTCCTACAATGAGCAGTTCTTC
CASSTTAAGSYNEQFF
>TRBD1|TRBJ1-1|few|TRBV30
TGTGCCTGGAGTAAGGGGACAGGGAACACTGAAGCTTTCTTT
CAWSKGTGNTEAFF
>.|TRBJ1-5|many|TRBV4-3
TGCGCCAGCAGCCAAGATAAGGGGACAAGCAATCAGCCCCAGCATTTT
CASSQDKGTSNQPQHF
>.|TRBJ1-1|.|TRBV10-3
TGTGCCATCAGTGCTGGGGGAAACACTGAAGCTTTCTTT
CAISAGGNTEAFF
>.|TRBJ2-7|.|TRBV7-6
TGTGCCAGCAGCTTATTGGAGGGAACAGGGGAGCAGTACTTC
CASSLLEGTGEQYF
>TRBD2|TRBJ2-7|many|TRBV24-1
TGTGCCACCAGTACAGCCCCTAGCGGGAGTTTGTCCGAGCAGTACTTC
CATSTAPSGSLSEQYF
>.|TRBJ1-5|many|TRBV20-1
TGCAGTGCCTCGGCTGGAACGGGCAATCAGCCCCAGCATTTT
CSASAGTGNQPQHF
>.|TRBJ1-6|many|TRBV7-9
TGTGCCAGCAGCGAAGTCACAGGCTCCTATAATTCACCCCTCCACTTT
CASSEVTGSYNSPLHF
>.|TRBJ2-7|few|TRBV25-1
TGTGCCAGCAGCCTACTCGGTGGGCAGACCTACGAGCAGTACTTC
CASSLLGGQTYEQYF
>.|TRBJ2-3|many|TRBV19
TGTGCCAGTAGCAGGAGGGCCCGCACAGATACGCAGTATTTT
CASSRRARTDTQYF
>.|TRBJ2-3|many|TRBV20-1
TGCAGTGCTAGTATACGGAGGGCCGAGGGAGATACGCAGTATTTT
CSASIRRAEGDTQYF
>.|TRBJ2-3|.|TRBV24-1
TGTGCCACCAGTCAACCAGGGGGGTCGGGAGATACGCAGTATTTT
CATSQPGGSGDTQYF
>TRBD2|TRBJ2-1|.|TRBV4-2
TGTGCCAGCAGCCGGACTAGCGGGGCAATATACAATGAGCAGTTCTTC
CASSRTSGAIYNEQFF
>TRBD1|TRBJ2-5|few|TRBV6-1
TGTGCCAGCAGCCCCTCGGACAGGTCCCAAGAGACCCAGTACTTC
CASSPSDRSQETQYF
>.|TRBJ1-6|.|TRBV7-8
TGTGCCAGCAGGTTATCAGGGACTTCACCCCTCCACTTT
CASRLSGTSPLHF
>.|TRBJ2-1|.|TRBV20-1
TGCAGTGCGACCAGGGATGAGCAGTTCTTC
CSATRDEQFF
>.|TRBJ1-5|.|TRBV24-1
TGTGCCACCAGTCATACAGGGTGGGATCAGCCCCAGCATTTT
CATSHTGWDQPQHF
>.|TRBJ2-5|.|TRBV2
TGTGCCAGCAGTGAAGGGGTGAAGACCCAGTACTTC
CASSEGVKTQYF
>.|TRBJ1-1|.|TRBV6-4
TGTGCCAGCAGTGAGTCAGGGGAACGCACTGAAGCTTTCTTT
CASSESGERTEAFF
>.|TRBJ2-1|many|TRBV2
TGTGCCGGACAAGAATACAATGAGCAGTTCTTC
CAGQEYNEQFF